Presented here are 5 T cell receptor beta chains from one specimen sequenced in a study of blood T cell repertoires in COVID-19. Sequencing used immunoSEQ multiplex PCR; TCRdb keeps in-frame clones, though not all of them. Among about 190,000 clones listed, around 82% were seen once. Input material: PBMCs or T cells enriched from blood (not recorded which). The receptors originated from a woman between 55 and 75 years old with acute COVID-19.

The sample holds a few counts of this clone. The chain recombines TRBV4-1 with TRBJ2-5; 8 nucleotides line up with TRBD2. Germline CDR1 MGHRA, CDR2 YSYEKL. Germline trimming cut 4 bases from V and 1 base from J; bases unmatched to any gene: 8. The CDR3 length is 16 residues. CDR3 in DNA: TGCGCCAGCAGCCCGCCCCTAGCGGGTCTCCAAGAGACCCAGTACTTC. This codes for CASSPPLAGLQETQYF.

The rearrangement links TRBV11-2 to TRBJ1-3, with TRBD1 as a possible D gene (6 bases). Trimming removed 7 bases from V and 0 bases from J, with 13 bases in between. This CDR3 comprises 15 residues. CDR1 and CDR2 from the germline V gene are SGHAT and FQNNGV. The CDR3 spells CASTGGSSSGNTIYF. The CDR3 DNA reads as TGTGCCAGCACGGGGGGCTCCAGCTCTGGAAACACCATATATTTT.

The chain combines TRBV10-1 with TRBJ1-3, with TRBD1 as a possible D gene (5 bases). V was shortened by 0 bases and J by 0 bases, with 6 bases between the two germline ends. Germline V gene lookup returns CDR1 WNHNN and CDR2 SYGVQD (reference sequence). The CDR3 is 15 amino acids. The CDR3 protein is CASSESGVSGNTIYF. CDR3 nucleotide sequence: TGCGCCAGCAGTGAGTCAGGGGTCTCTGGAAACACCATATATTTT.

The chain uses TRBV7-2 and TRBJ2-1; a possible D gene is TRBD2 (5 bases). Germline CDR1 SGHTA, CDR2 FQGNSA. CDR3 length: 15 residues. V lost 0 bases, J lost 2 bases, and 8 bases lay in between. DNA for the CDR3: TGTGCCAGCAGCTTAGCGGGAGTCACCTACAATGAGCAGTTCTTC. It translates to CASSLAGVTYNEQFF.

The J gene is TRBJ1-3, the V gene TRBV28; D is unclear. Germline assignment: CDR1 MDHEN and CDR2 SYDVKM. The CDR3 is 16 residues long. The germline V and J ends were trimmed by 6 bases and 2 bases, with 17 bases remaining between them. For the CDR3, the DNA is TGTGCCAGCAGCCTATCGGGCGGGGTTCCTGGAAACACCATATATTTT. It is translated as CASSLSGGVPGNTIYF.